These 22 T cell receptor beta chains were all obtained from the same sample, sequenced in a study of shared clonotypes between healthy human individuals. The table came from immunoSEQ multiplex PCR; TCRdb's copy has only in-frame clones and leaves some out. The data contain 2 million to 2.5 million clones, about 90% of them seen just once; the ten biggest clones take up about 0.36%. Sequencing input: naive CD4+ T cells from PBMCs. The subset was: CD45RA+ positively selected. All receptors derive from a man aged 18 to 29 in good health. Some clones in this sample may be carry-over from other donors' samples.

The chain recombines TRBV10-3 with TRBJ2-2, with D perhaps matching TRBD2 (6 bases). The CDR3 loop spans 16 amino acids. The ends were cut back, 0 bases at V and 4 bases at J, with 12 bases in the middle. Germline V CDR1 and CDR2: ENHRY, SYGVKD. CDR3 DNA: TGTGCCATCAGTGAGTCGGGGGGACCAATCACCGGGGAGCTGTTTTTT. This sequence encodes CAISESGGPITGELFF.

On this clone: At the DNA level, this CDR3 is encoded by other sequences in the same sample as well. This rearrangement joins TRBV7-3 to TRBJ2-7, with D perhaps matching TRBD1 or TRBD2 (5 bases each). The ends were cut back, 5 bases at V and 3 bases at J, with 11 bases in the middle. This CDR3 region has 13 residues. The germline gives CDR1 SGHTA, CDR2 FQGTGA. CDR3 protein: CASSLGPRYEQYF. CDR3 coding DNA: TGTGCCAGCAGCCTGGGACCTCGCTACGAGCAGTACTTC. The full variable domain, rest sourced from reference TRBV7-3 and TRBJ2-7, is GAGVSQTPSNKVTEKGKYVELRCDPISGHTALYWYRQSLGQGPEFLIYFQGTGAADDSGLPNDRFFAVRPEGSVSTLKIQRTERGDSAVYLCASSLGPRYEQYFGPGTRLTVT.

V gene TRBV7-9 combines with J gene TRBJ2-3; TRBD2 might be the D (6 bases). The V end was cut by 3 bases, the J end by 4 bases, with 17 bases between. Germline CDR1 and CDR2: SEHNR and FQNEAQ (reference sequence). This CDR3 is 16 amino acids long. In DNA form, the CDR3 reads TGTGCCAGCAGCTTCGGGCTCGCGGGAAAAGCAGATACGCAGTATTTT. Translation gives CASSFGLAGKADTQYF.

The chain links TRBV28 to TRBJ2-1; TRBD2 matches at 8 bases. V trimming: 1 base; J trimming: 6 bases; junction bases outside the gene matches: 5. CDR3 size: 15 residues. CDR1 and CDR2 from the germline V gene are MDHEN and SYDVKM. This CDR3 reads CASSLFTGGSNEQFF. CDR3 in DNA: TGTGCCAGCAGTTTATTTACGGGAGGGTCCAATGAGCAGTTCTTC.

The gene calls are TRBV7-9 and TRBJ2-1; TRBD2 agrees at 7 bases. Germline V gene lookup returns CDR1 SEHNR and CDR2 FQNEAQ (reference sequence). J gave up 2 bases and V 5 bases, and 9 bases lay outside the gene matches. This CDR3 spans 16 amino acids. The CDR3 DNA reads as TGTGCCAGCAGCGGAGAGGGCGGGAGCGCCTACAATGAGCAGTTCTTC. Protein sequence: CASSGEGGSAYNEQFF. The whole variable domain, filled in from reference TRBV7-9 and TRBJ2-1, reads DTGVSQNPRHKITKRGQNVTFRCDPISEHNRLYWYRQTLGQGPEFLTYFQNEAQLEKSRLLSDRFSAERPKGSFSTLEIQRTEQGDSAMYLCASSGEGGSAYNEQFFGPGTRLTVL.

This chain connects TRBV6-5 to TRBJ2-7, with TRBD1 identical over 8 bases. This CDR3 spans 15 amino acids. CDR1 is MNHEY and CDR2 is SVGAGI in the germline V gene. Germline trimming cut 6 bases from V and 4 bases from J; bases unmatched to any gene: 11. The CDR3 bases are TGTGCCAGCAGCTACGCCGGGACAGGACATTACGAGCAGTACTTC. It encodes CASSYAGTGHYEQYF.

Notes on this clone: Within the sample, other DNA sequences also encode this same CDR3. CDR3 amino acids: CASSLRGGSYEQYF. The CDR3 DNA is TGTGCCAGCAGCTTAAGGGGGGGCTCCTACGAGCAGTACTTC. This chain uses TRBV7-6 with TRBJ2-7, with D possibly matching TRBD2 (7 bases). This CDR3 contains 14 residues. V dropped 2 bases and J dropped 0 bases, with 8 bases sitting between them. Germline CDR1 reads SGHVS; CDR2 reads FNYEAQ.

A word on this clone: This specimen includes other DNA sequences encoding the same CDR3. The chain uses TRBV9 and TRBJ2-1, with TRBD2 identical over 12 bases. CDR1 is SGDLS, CDR2 YYNGEE, per germline. This CDR3 is built from 16 residues. Trimming cost V 3 bases and J 4 bases; bases outside gene matches: 5. The CDR3 nucleotides read TGTGCCAGCAGCGCCCCCGGGACTAGCGGGTACAATGAGCAGTTCTTC. Translation gives CASSAPGTSGYNEQFF.

V usage is TRBV2 and J usage is TRBJ2-4; the D gene could be TRBD1 or TRBD2 (5 bases each). Trimming took off 10 bases at V and 0 bases at J, with 13 bases between the two ends. Germline V gene data show CDR1 as SNHLY and CDR2 as FYNNEI. The CDR3 loop spans 14 amino acids. The CDR3 bases are TGTGCCACGAGAGGGGCCCTAGCCAAAAACATTCAGTACTTC. Translation: CATRGALAKNIQYF. Based on the CDR3 plus reference TRBV2 and TRBJ2-4, the full variable domain is EPEVTQTPSHQVTQMGQEVILRCVPISNHLYFYWYRQILGQKVEFLVSFYNNEISEKSEIFDDQFSVERPDGSNFTLKIRSTKLEDSAMYFCATRGALAKNIQYFGAGTRLSVL.

There are a few counts of this clone. The gene calls are TRBV2 and TRBJ1-2; TRBD1 matches at 9 bases. Germline V CDR1 and CDR2: SNHLY, FYNNEI. The CDR3 sequence is 12 residues long. Trimming removed 6 bases from V and 4 bases from J; junction bases left unmatched: 0. This CDR3 is CASRGQGYGYTF. The CDR3 DNA follows: TGTGCCAGCAGGGGACAGGGCTATGGCTACACCTTC.

The table lists this clone with a count of one. The chain joins TRBV6-5 to TRBJ2-3, with D possibly being TRBD2 (6 bases). Deletions cut 4 bases from V and 11 bases from J, with 10 bases between. Germline-derived CDR1 and CDR2 are MNHEY and SVGAGI. The CDR3 spans 11 residues. The DNA for the CDR3 is TGTGCCAGCAGTTGGGCCGGGAGGCAGTATTTT. It is translated as CASSWAGRQYF.

The rearrangement joins TRBV6-6 to TRBJ1-1; tentatively, D is TRBD1 (6 bases). The CDR3 has 15 amino acids. V lost 1 base to trimming and J lost 6 bases, with 15 bases between them. The germline CDR1 and CDR2 sequences are MNHNY and SVGAGI (reference sequence). CDR3 DNA: TGTGCCAGCAGTTACTTAGGGGGTCGGAATGCTGAAGCTTTCTTT. It specifies CASSYLGGRNAEAFF.

This chain links TRBV28 with TRBJ1-5; 10 nucleotides agree with TRBD1. The CDR3 extends over 15 amino acids. Germline V gene lookup returns CDR1 MDHEN and CDR2 SYDVKM. V shed 9 bases, J shed 2 bases, and the junction held 7 bases outside the gene matches. The CDR3 loop reads CASWTGGLGNQPQHF. The DNA for the CDR3 is TGTGCCAGTTGGACAGGGGGATTGGGCAATCAGCCCCAGCATTTT. Supplemented by reference TRBV28 and TRBJ1-5, the full variable domain reads DVKVTQSSRYLVKRTGEKVFLECVQDMDHENMFWYRQDPGLGLRLIYFSYDVKMKEKGDIPEGYSVSREKKERFSLILESASTNQTSMYLCASWTGGLGNQPQHFGDGTRLSIL.

V and J are TRBV12-5 and TRBJ2-2, with a tentative D call TRBD1 (6 bases). Trimming removed 0 bases from V and 4 bases from J, with 12 bases in between. This CDR3 is 16 amino acids long. The V gene's germline CDR1 is LGHNT and CDR2 FRNRAP. The CDR3 is CASGLVGQGSTGELFF. Written as DNA, the CDR3 is TGTGCTAGTGGTTTGGTAGGGCAGGGGAGCACCGGGGAGCTGTTTTTT. Combining the CDR3 with reference TRBV12-5 and TRBJ2-2 gives the whole variable domain DARVTQTPRHKVTEMGQEVTMRCQPILGHNTVFWYRQTMMQGLELLAYFRNRAPLDDSGMPKDRFSAEMPDATLATLKIQPSEPRDSAVYFCASGLVGQGSTGELFFGEGSRLTVL.

The V and J genes are TRBV6-5 and TRBJ1-1, with D unresolved. V was pared by 0 bases and J by 2 bases, with 10 bases between. Per germline, CDR1 MNHEY and CDR2 SVGAGI. The CDR3 sequence is 15 residues long. The CDR3 DNA follows: TGTGCCAGCAGTTACTCGATTTCGGCTAACACTGAAGCTTTCTTT. As protein: CASSYSISANTEAFF.

The chain has TRBV2 and TRBJ2-4; 11 nucleotides line up with TRBD2. The trim removed 3 bases at V and 5 bases at J, leaving 3 bases unmatched. CDR1 and CDR2 (germline): SNHLY, FYNNEI. The CDR3 is made up of 15 amino acids. This CDR3 is CASSEELAGENIQYF. The CDR3 coding sequence is TGTGCCAGCAGTGAGGAACTAGCGGGGGAAAACATTCAGTACTTC.

This clone was seen just once. In nucleotides, the CDR3 is TGTGCCAGCAGTTTAAGGTCGGGGTTTGAAGCTTTCTTT. Translating it yields CASSLRSGFEAFF. J is TRBJ1-1 and V is TRBV28, with unresolved D. Per the germline V gene, CDR1 is MDHEN and CDR2 is SYDVKM. The CDR3 totals 13 residues. Trimming cost V 2 bases and J 7 bases, with 11 bases left between them.

The genes are TRBV6-5 and TRBJ2-7, with a possible D match to TRBD2 (5 bases). Germline V CDR1 and CDR2: MNHEY, SVGAGI. The CDR3 is made up of 15 amino acids. V was trimmed by 4 bases and J by 4 bases, leaving 17 bases between them. The CDR3 loop reads CASSFTRSGVYEQYF. CDR3 nucleotide sequence: TGTGCCAGCAGTTTCACCCGCAGCGGAGTATACGAGCAGTACTTC.

This chain links TRBV14 with TRBJ2-2; D might be TRBD1 or TRBD2, each matching 6 bases. The CDR3 covers 16 residues. V lost 1 base and J lost 5, with 14 bases in between. CDR1 is SGHDN and CDR2 is FVKESK in the germline V gene. In DNA, the CDR3 is TGTGCCAGCAGCCAAGCGTCGGGGGCAGGAACCGGGGAGCTGTTTTTT. Residues: CASSQASGAGTGELFF.

The sample holds a few counts of this clone. V is TRBV29-1 and J is TRBJ1-1; TRBD1 matches 9 bases. Germline V lookup: CDR1 SQVTM, CDR2 ANQGSEA. The CDR3 contains 10 residues. The V and J ends lost 7 bases and 8 bases, in that order; junction bases with no gene match: 2. DNA for the CDR3: TGCAGCGCGGGACAGGGCGAAGCTTTCTTT. Its protein product is CSAGQGEAFF.

The chain employs TRBV28 and TRBJ2-4; tentatively, D is TRBD2 (6 bases). Germline CDR1 and CDR2: MDHEN and SYDVKM. The CDR3 has 19 residues. V lost 2 bases and J lost 0, with 20 bases in between. The CDR3 reads CASSLGPRERNLAKNIQYF. CDR3 nucleotide sequence: TGTGCCAGCAGTTTAGGGCCGCGGGAACGGAATTTAGCCAAAAACATTCAGTACTTC. Complete variable domain (other parts from reference TRBV28 and TRBJ2-4): DVKVTQSSRYLVKRTGEKVFLECVQDMDHENMFWYRQDPGLGLRLIYFSYDVKMKEKGDIPEGYSVSREKKERFSLILESASTNQTSMYLCASSLGPRERNLAKNIQYFGAGTRLSVL.

V is TRBV4-1 and J is TRBJ2-1; tentatively, D is TRBD1 (5 bases). CDR1 and CDR2 from the germline V gene are MGHRA and YSYEKL. Trimming removed 4 bases from V and 2 bases from J, with 15 bases in between. The CDR3 totals 16 residues. The CDR3: CASSPNPGQTYNEQFF. In DNA form, the CDR3 reads TGCGCCAGCAGCCCCAATCCTGGACAAACCTACAATGAGCAGTTCTTC.